This is a list of T cell receptor beta chains from one sample in a study of cytomegalovirus exposure and HLA in healthy donors. Generated by immunoSEQ multiplex PCR, the TCRdb table keeps only in-frame clones and is missing some. The table includes over 150,000 clones, just over 75% detected once. Sequenced: PBMCs. These receptors all stem from a woman aged 55 to 70 in good health and CMV-seropositive. Both conserved end residues are part of each CDR3. D genes are given only for firm matches. Some rows mark clone size as missing; the rest say once, few, many or name a class of expanded clone.

J gene,V gene,D gene,clone size,CDR3 protein,CDR3 DNA
TRBJ1-1,TRBV20-1,.,.,CSGSYSAEAFF,TGCAGTGGATCGTACTCGGCTGAAGCTTTCTTT
TRBJ1-2,TRBV7-9,TRBD1,.,CASSLGQDYGYTF,TGTGCCAGCAGCTTGGGACAGGACTATGGCTACACCTTC
TRBJ1-3,TRBV28,.,.,CASSPPLWSSGNTIYF,TGTGCCAGCAGCCCCCCACTTTGGAGCTCTGGAAACACCATATATTTT
TRBJ1-4,TRBV19,.,few,CASSILGSYSSRGEKLFF,TGTGCCAGTAGTATTTTAGGGTCGTACTCTTCCCGAGGGGAAAAACTGTTTTTT
TRBJ2-7,TRBV6-1,TRBD2,.,CASREAGTRDEQYF,TGTGCCAGCAGGGAGGCCGGGACTAGGGACGAGCAGTACTTC
TRBJ1-3,TRBV5-4,.,.,CASSRAGFLGNTIYF,TGTGCCAGCAGCCGGGCGGGGTTTTTGGGAAACACCATATATTTT
TRBJ2-1,TRBV7-2,.,.,CASSLDVYIEQFF,TGTGCCAGCAGCTTAGATGTCTATATTGAGCAGTTCTTC
TRBJ2-3,TRBV5-1,.,.,CASRQGTSTDTQYF,TGCGCCAGCAGACAGGGAACTAGCACAGATACGCAGTATTTT
TRBJ2-1,TRBV6-1,.,.,CASRRSQNSYNEQFF,TGTGCCAGCAGACGATCACAGAACTCCTACAATGAGCAGTTCTTC
TRBJ1-4,TRBV7-9,.,.,CASSLSSGREEKLFF,TGTGCCAGCAGCTTAAGTTCCGGTCGAGAGGAAAAACTGTTTTTT
TRBJ2-5,TRBV7-8,.,.,CASSSPRRSGRETQYF,TGTGCCAGCAGCTCACCCAGAAGATCAGGGAGGGAGACCCAGTACTTC
TRBJ1-5,TRBV18,TRBD1,.,CASSLDRAMKPQHF,TGTGCCAGCTCACTGGACAGGGCTATGAAGCCCCAGCATTTT
TRBJ2-5,TRBV6-1,TRBD2,.,CASSEVSGGQETQYF,TGTGCCAGCAGTGAAGTCAGCGGGGGGCAAGAGACCCAGTACTTC
TRBJ2-3,TRBV27,.,.,CASRRAEPTDTQYF,TGTGCCAGCAGGAGGGCGGAACCCACAGATACGCAGTATTTT
TRBJ1-1,TRBV29-1,TRBD1,.,CSASKGAGNTEAFF,TGCAGCGCTTCCAAGGGGGCCGGGAACACTGAAGCTTTCTTT
TRBJ1-1,TRBV2,.,.,CASSEARAGLEAFF,TGTGCCAGCAGTGAAGCGCGCGCCGGACTGGAGGCTTTCTTT
TRBJ1-1,TRBV5-1,TRBD1,.,CASTMGQFSTEAFF,TGCGCCAGCACTATGGGACAGTTCTCCACTGAAGCTTTCTTT
TRBJ2-5,TRBV30,.,.,CAWSYGGKETQYF,TGTGCCTGGAGCTACGGCGGAAAAGAGACCCAGTACTTC
TRBJ1-6,TRBV4-1,.,.,CASSQGSYGNSPLHF,TGCGCCAGCAGCCAAGGGAGTTATGGTAATTCACCCCTCCACTTT
TRBJ2-1,TRBV5-1,TRBD2,.,CASNSGGPYNEQFF,TGCGCCAGCAATTCGGGAGGGCCCTACAATGAGCAGTTCTTC
TRBJ2-1,TRBV11-3,TRBD2,.,CASSFSGSPYNEQFF,TGTGCCAGCAGCTTCAGCGGGAGCCCCTACAATGAGCAGTTCTTC
TRBJ2-7,TRBV5-1,TRBD1,.,CASSDPGQGWEQYF,TGCGCCAGCAGCGATCCGGGACAGGGTTGGGAGCAGTACTTC
TRBJ1-1,TRBV9,.,.,CASSVEGVAEAFF,TGTGCCAGCAGCGTAGAGGGAGTGGCTGAAGCTTTCTTT
TRBJ1-1,TRBV28,.,few,CASSPTVLGTEAFF,TGTGCCAGCAGCCCGACAGTTTTGGGTACTGAAGCTTTCTTT
TRBJ2-3,TRBV10-2,.,.,CASSVRTYTDTQYF,TGCGCCAGCAGTGTGCGGACTTACACAGATACGCAGTATTTT
TRBJ2-3,TRBV11-1,TRBD2,once,CASSLPPGGTQYF,TGTGCCAGCAGCCTCCCTCCGGGAGGAACGCAGTATTTT
TRBJ1-1,TRBV6-1,.,.,CASSAGMNTEAFF,TGTGCCAGCAGTGCAGGGATGAACACTGAAGCTTTCTTT
TRBJ1-4,TRBV5-4,TRBD1,.,CASSPGDRGFNEKLFF,TGTGCCAGCAGCCCCGGCGACAGGGGATTTAATGAAAAACTGTTTTTT
TRBJ1-6,TRBV19,TRBD1,.,CASNPGGATYNSPLHF,TGTGCCAGTAATCCAGGGGGCGCAACCTATAATTCACCCCTCCACTTT
TRBJ2-3,TRBV6-1,TRBD2,.,CASSEAPGLAGVLDTQYF,TGTGCCAGCAGTGAAGCCCCGGGACTAGCGGGAGTCTTAGATACGCAGTATTTT
TRBJ1-1,TRBV30,.,.,CAWSVDSLNTEAFF,TGTGCCTGGAGTGTCGACAGTCTGAACACTGAAGCTTTCTTT
TRBJ2-6,TRBV19,.,.,CASSHTGANGLTF,TGTGCCAGTAGTCACACTGGGGCCAACGGCCTGACTTTC
TRBJ2-1,TRBV27,TRBD2,few,CASRATSGSNEQFF,TGTGCCAGCAGGGCGACTAGCGGGAGTAATGAGCAGTTCTTC
TRBJ2-1,TRBV28,TRBD1,.,CASSPPTGVDEQFF,TGTGCCAGCAGTCCGCCGACAGGGGTGGATGAGCAGTTCTTC
TRBJ2-5,TRBV25-1,TRBD1,.,CASSPRTGQETQYF,TGTGCCAGCAGTCCTAGGACAGGGCAAGAGACCCAGTACTTC
TRBJ2-1,TRBV27,.,few,CASSLIATRFSYNEQFF,TGTGCCAGCAGTTTAATCGCTACCCGATTCTCCTACAATGAGCAGTTCTTC
TRBJ1-2,TRBV4-3,.,.,CASSQGPGNFGYTF,TGCGCCAGCAGCCAAGGTCCAGGGAATTTTGGCTACACCTTC
TRBJ2-3,TRBV6-1,.,.,CASRKGRDTQYF,TGTGCCAGCAGGAAGGGGAGGGATACGCAGTATTTT
TRBJ2-7,TRBV9,TRBD1,once,CASSPRGQGDYEQYF,TGTGCCAGCAGCCCCCGGGGACAGGGGGATTACGAGCAGTACTTC
TRBJ1-5,TRBV6-5,.,few,CASSLGRVGSNQPQHF,TGTGCCAGCAGTTTGGGCAGGGTCGGGAGCAATCAGCCCCAGCATTTT
TRBJ1-5,TRBV18,TRBD1,.,CASSKTGGNQPQHF,TGTGCCAGCTCAAAGACAGGGGGCAATCAGCCCCAGCATTTT
TRBJ1-5,TRBV19,.,.,CASSKGNTGLRGNQPQHF,TGTGCCAGTAGTAAGGGTAATACAGGTCTAAGGGGCAATCAGCCCCAGCATTTT
TRBJ2-7,TRBV27,.,.,CASRLPGIGEQYF,TGTGCCAGCAGATTGCCAGGGATTGGCGAGCAGTACTTC
TRBJ2-1,TRBV7-2,TRBD1,.,CASSLNRGDEQFF,TGTGCCAGCAGCTTAAACAGGGGCGACGAGCAGTTCTTC
TRBJ1-5,TRBV5-5,.,.,CASSLGGPNQPQHF,TGTGCCAGCAGCTTGGGGGGCCCCAATCAGCCCCAGCATTTT
TRBJ1-5,TRBV19,.,.,CASSKVSGNQPQHF,TGTGCCAGTAGTAAAGTTTCGGGCAATCAGCCCCAGCATTTT
TRBJ2-3,TRBV7-3,.,.,CASSPSSASDTDTQYF,TGTGCCAGCAGCCCCAGCAGCGCCAGTGACACAGATACGCAGTATTTT
TRBJ2-6,TRBV5-4,.,.,CASSLFGISGANGLTF,TGTGCCAGCAGCTTGTTCGGAATCTCTGGGGCCAACGGCCTGACTTTC
TRBJ1-4,TRBV27,.,.,CASSSLVDQGSEKLFF,TGTGCCAGCAGTTCTCTGGTCGATCAGGGTAGCGAAAAACTGTTTTTT
TRBJ1-4,TRBV4-2,.,.,CASSQGANEKLFF,TGTGCCAGCAGCCAAGGAGCGAATGAAAAACTGTTTTTT
TRBJ1-2,TRBV30,TRBD1,.,CASYRGLYGYTF,TGTGCCTCGTACAGGGGGTTATACGGCTACACCTTC
TRBJ2-7,TRBV7-3,TRBD1,.,CASSPGTGAHEQYF,TGTGCCAGCAGCCCCGGGACAGGGGCCCACGAGCAGTACTTC
TRBJ2-1,TRBV30,TRBD2,.,CAWSFGGLAGIREQFF,TGTGCCTGGAGTTTTGGGGGACTAGCGGGAATTCGGGAGCAGTTCTTC
TRBJ2-5,TRBV27,.,.,CASSFQGRETQYF,TGTGCCAGCAGTTTTCAGGGGCGGGAGACCCAGTACTTC